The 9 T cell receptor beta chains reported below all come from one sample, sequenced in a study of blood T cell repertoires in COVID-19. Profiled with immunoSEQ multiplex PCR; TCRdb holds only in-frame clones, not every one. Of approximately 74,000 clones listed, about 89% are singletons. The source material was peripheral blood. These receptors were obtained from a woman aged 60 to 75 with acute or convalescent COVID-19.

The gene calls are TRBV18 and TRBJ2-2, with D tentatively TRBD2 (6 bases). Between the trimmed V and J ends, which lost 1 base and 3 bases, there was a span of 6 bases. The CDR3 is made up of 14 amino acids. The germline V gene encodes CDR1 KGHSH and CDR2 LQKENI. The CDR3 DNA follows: TGTGCCAGCTCACCACGGGGGGACACCGGGGAGCTGTTTTTT. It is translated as CASSPRGDTGELFF.

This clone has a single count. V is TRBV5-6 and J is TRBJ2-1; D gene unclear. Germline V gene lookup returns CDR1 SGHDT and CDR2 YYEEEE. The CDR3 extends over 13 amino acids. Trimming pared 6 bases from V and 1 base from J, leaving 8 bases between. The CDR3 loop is CASISVSYNEQFF. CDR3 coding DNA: TGTGCCAGCATTTCGGTTTCCTACAATGAGCAGTTCTTC. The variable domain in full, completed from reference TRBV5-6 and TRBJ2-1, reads DAGVTQSPTHLIKTRGQQVTLRCSPKSGHDTVSWYQQALGQGPQFIFQYYEEEERQRGNFPDRFSGHQFPNYSSELNVNALLLGDSALYLCASISVSYNEQFFGPGTRLTVL.

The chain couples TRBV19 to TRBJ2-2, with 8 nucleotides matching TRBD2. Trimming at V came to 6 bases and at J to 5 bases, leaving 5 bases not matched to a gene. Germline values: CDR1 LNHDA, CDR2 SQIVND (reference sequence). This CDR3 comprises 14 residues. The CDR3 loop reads CASRRGGRTGELFF. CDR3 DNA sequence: TGTGCCAGTAGACGGGGGGGCCGAACCGGGGAGCTGTTTTTT.

CDR3 region: CASSLGQGNYNEQFF. CDR3 nucleotides: TGTGCCAGCAGCTTGGGACAGGGGAATTACAATGAGCAGTTCTTC. The rearrangement joins TRBV11-2 to TRBJ2-1; TRBD1 agrees at 10 bases. The trim removed 3 bases at V and 4 bases at J, leaving 3 bases unmatched. This CDR3 has 15 residues. The germline CDR1 and CDR2 sequences are SGHAT and FQNNGV.

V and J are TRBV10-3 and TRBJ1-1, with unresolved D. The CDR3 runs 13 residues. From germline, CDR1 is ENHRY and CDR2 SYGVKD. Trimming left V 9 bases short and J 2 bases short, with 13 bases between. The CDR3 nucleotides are TGTGCCATGGTAGAGCGACCAAACACTGAAGCTTTCTTT. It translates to CAMVERPNTEAFF.

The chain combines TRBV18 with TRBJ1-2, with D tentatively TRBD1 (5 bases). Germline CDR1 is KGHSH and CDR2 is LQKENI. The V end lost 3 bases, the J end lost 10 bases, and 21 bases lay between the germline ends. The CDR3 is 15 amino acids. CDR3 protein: CASSPPPGVSETYTF. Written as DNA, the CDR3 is TGTGCCAGCTCACCCCCCCCGGGGGTCAGTGAGACCTACACCTTC. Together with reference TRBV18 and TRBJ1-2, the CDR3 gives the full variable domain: NAGVMQNPRHLVRRRGQEARLRCSPMKGHSHVYWYRQLPEEGLKFMVYLQKENIIDESGMPKERFSAEFPKEGPSILRIQQVVRGDSAAYFCASSPPPGVSETYTFGSGTRLTVV.

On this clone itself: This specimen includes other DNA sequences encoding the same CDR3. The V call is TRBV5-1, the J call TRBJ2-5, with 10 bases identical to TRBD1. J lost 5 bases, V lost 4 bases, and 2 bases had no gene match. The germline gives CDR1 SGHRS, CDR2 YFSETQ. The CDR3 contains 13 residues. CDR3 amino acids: CASSPGQGETQYF. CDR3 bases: TGCGCCAGCAGCCCGGGACAGGGGGAGACCCAGTACTTC.

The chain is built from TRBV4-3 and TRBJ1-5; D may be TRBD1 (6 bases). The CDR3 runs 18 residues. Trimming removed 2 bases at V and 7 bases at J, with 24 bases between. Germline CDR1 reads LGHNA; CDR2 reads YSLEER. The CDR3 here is CASSQHIDGGGGRQPQHF. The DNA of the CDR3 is TGCGCCAGCAGCCAACACATCGATGGGGGCGGGGGTCGACAGCCCCAGCATTTT.

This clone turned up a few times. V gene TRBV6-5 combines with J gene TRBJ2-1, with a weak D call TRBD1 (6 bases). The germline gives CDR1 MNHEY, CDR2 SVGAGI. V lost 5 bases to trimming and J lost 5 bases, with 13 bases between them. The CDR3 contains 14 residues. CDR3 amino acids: CASSTGTIHNEQFF. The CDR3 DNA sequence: TGTGCCAGCAGTACCGGGACAATACACAATGAGCAGTTCTTC.